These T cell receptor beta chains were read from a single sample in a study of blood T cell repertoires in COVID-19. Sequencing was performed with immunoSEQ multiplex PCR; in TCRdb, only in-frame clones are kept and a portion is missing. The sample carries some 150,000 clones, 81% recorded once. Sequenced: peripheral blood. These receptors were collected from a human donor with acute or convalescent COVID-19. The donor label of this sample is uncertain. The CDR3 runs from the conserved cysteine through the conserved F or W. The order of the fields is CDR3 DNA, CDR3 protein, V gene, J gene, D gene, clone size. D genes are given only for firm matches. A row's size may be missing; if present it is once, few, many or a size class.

DNA: TGTGCCAGCAGCCAAGAACAAGACACCGGGGAGCTGTTTTTT
CDR3: CASSQEQDTGELFF
V: TRBV4-2
J: TRBJ2-2
D: -
size: once

DNA: TGTGCCAGCAGTGAAGGATCATATCGGTATGCCTTC
CDR3: CASSEGSYRYAF
V: TRBV2
J: TRBJ1-2
D: -
size: -

DNA: TGTGCCAGCAGCCCCCTTTACGGGGACACTGAAGCTTTCTTT
CDR3: CASSPLYGDTEAFF
V: TRBV27
J: TRBJ1-1
D: -
size: once

DNA: TGTGCCAGCAGTTATCCGGCAGGGAGCAATCAGCCCCAGCATTTT
CDR3: CASSYPAGSNQPQHF
V: TRBV6-6
J: TRBJ1-5
D: -
size: -

DNA: TGTGCCAGCTCACCCCAGGGCCCTGGAAACACCATATATTTT
CDR3: CASSPQGPGNTIYF
V: TRBV18
J: TRBJ1-3
D: -
size: -

DNA: TGTGCCAGCAGCCTCGGACCGGGACAGGGGAAACATGGCTACACCTTC
CDR3: CASSLGPGQGKHGYTF
V: TRBV3-1/TRBV3-2
J: TRBJ1-2
D: TRBD1
size: -

DNA: TGTGCCAGCTCACCAGAGGGTGCAACTAATGAAAAACTGTTTTTT
CDR3: CASSPEGATNEKLFF
V: TRBV18
J: TRBJ1-4
D: -
size: -

DNA: TGTGCCAGCAGCTACAGGGGGCAGGGCTATGGCTACACCTTC
CDR3: CASSYRGQGYGYTF
V: TRBV5-4
J: TRBJ1-2
D: TRBD1
size: -

DNA: TGCAGCGTTGAAGGGAGCGGGAACACTGAAGCTTTCTTT
CDR3: CSVEGSGNTEAFF
V: TRBV29-1
J: TRBJ1-1
D: -
size: -

DNA: TGTGCCAGCAACGGGGGGCGCAGGGCTAATGAAAAACTGTTTTTT
CDR3: CASNGGRRANEKLFF
V: TRBV9
J: TRBJ1-4
D: -
size: -

DNA: TGTGCCAGCACCGTTTCCCCAACCCTCGAGACTAACTTCTACAATGAGCAGTTCTTC
CDR3: CASTVSPTLETNFYNEQFF
V: TRBV27
J: TRBJ2-1
D: -
size: -

DNA: TGTGCCAGCTCACCACAGGGACTAAACTCTGGAAACACCATATATTTT
CDR3: CASSPQGLNSGNTIYF
V: TRBV18
J: TRBJ1-3
D: -
size: -

DNA: TGTGCCAGCAGTTTATCTACTCCCTACGAGCAGTACTTC
CDR3: CASSLSTPYEQYF
V: TRBV27
J: TRBJ2-7
D: -
size: -

DNA: TGTGCCAGCGCGGAGGGCCCCCGGGCGAATTCACCCCTCCACTTT
CDR3: CASAEGPRANSPLHF
V: TRBV6-5
J: TRBJ1-6
D: -
size: -

DNA: TGTGCCAGCAGTTCGTCAGGGGTTTCACCCCTCCACTTT
CDR3: CASSSSGVSPLHF
V: TRBV12-3/TRBV12-4
J: TRBJ1-6
D: -
size: -

DNA: TGCGCCGGGGGATTTAGAGAAAAACTGTTTTTT
CDR3: CAGGFREKLFF
V: TRBV20-1
J: TRBJ1-4
D: -
size: -

DNA: TGTGCCAGCAGTTGGGACAACTCAGACATTCAGTACTTC
CDR3: CASSWDNSDIQYF
V: TRBV13
J: TRBJ2-4
D: -
size: once

DNA: TGCGCCAGCAGCCATGCTGTAACGGCGGACACCGGGGAGCTGTTTTTT
CDR3: CASSHAVTADTGELFF
V: TRBV5-1
J: TRBJ2-2
D: -
size: -

DNA: TGTGCCAGCAGTGGCCGACAGGGGAATCAGCCCCAGCATTTT
CDR3: CASSGRQGNQPQHF
V: TRBV2
J: TRBJ1-5
D: TRBD1
size: -

DNA: TGTGCCAGCAGCTTAATGGGACAGAAAGCTTTCTTT
CDR3: CASSLMGQKAFF
V: TRBV7-3
J: TRBJ1-1
D: TRBD1
size: -

DNA: TGTGCCACGCTAGGGGACAGGGGGACACATAGCAATCAGCCCCAGCATTTT
CDR3: CATLGDRGTHSNQPQHF
V: TRBV24-1
J: TRBJ1-5
D: TRBD1
size: -

DNA: TGTGCCAGTAGTATTCTCTGGGGCAGCTACAATGAGCAGTTCTTC
CDR3: CASSILWGSYNEQFF
V: TRBV19
J: TRBJ2-1
D: -
size: -

DNA: TGTGCCAGCAGCCCGCGACAGGGAACAGATACGCAGTATTTT
CDR3: CASSPRQGTDTQYF
V: TRBV14
J: TRBJ2-3
D: TRBD1
size: -

DNA: TGTGCCAGCAGCCAAGGAGCATACGAGCAGTACTTC
CDR3: CASSQGAYEQYF
V: TRBV3-1/TRBV3-2
J: TRBJ2-7
D: -
size: -

DNA: TGTGCCAGCATACTAGCGGGGGGAACCGGGGAGCTGTTTTTT
CDR3: CASILAGGTGELFF
V: TRBV11-2
J: TRBJ2-2
D: TRBD2
size: -

DNA: TGCGCCAGCAGCTTTACAGGGGGATCTATGGAGACCCAGTACTTC
CDR3: CASSFTGGSMETQYF
V: TRBV5-1
J: TRBJ2-5
D: TRBD1
size: -

DNA: TGTGCCAGCAGCCCGGACAGGAATGAAGCTTTCTTT
CDR3: CASSPDRNEAFF
V: TRBV11-1
J: TRBJ1-1
D: TRBD1
size: few

DNA: TGTGCCAGCAGTGTCCTGGACAGTCGGGTCGAGACCCAGTACTTC
CDR3: CASSVLDSRVETQYF
V: TRBV25-1
J: TRBJ2-5
D: -
size: once

DNA: TGTGCCAGCAGTTACTACGGGGGTAAACTGTTTTTT
CDR3: CASSYYGGKLFF
V: TRBV6-5
J: TRBJ1-4
D: -
size: once

DNA: TGTGCCTGGAGTGTACGAGGGCAGTTCTCTGGAAACACCATATATTTT
CDR3: CAWSVRGQFSGNTIYF
V: TRBV30
J: TRBJ1-3
D: -
size: -

DNA: TGTGCCAGTAGTATGAGAGGAAGGGGGCAAGGAAATGAGCAGTTCTTC
CDR3: CASSMRGRGQGNEQFF
V: TRBV19
J: TRBJ2-1
D: TRBD1
size: -

DNA: TGTGCCAGCAGCTCCCCCGTGAGGGCGCCTACCGGGGAGCTGTTTTTT
CDR3: CASSSPVRAPTGELFF
V: TRBV11-2
J: TRBJ2-2
D: -
size: -

DNA: TGTGCCAACAGCCAAGATCGGGGGGCCCGGGACAGGATACTTGGCTACACCTTC
CDR3: CANSQDRGARDRILGYTF
V: TRBV4-2
J: TRBJ1-2
D: TRBD1
size: -

DNA: TGTGCCAGCAGTTACTCTGGGGACATCAACTATGGCTACACCTTC
CDR3: CASSYSGDINYGYTF
V: TRBV6-5
J: TRBJ1-2
D: -
size: -

DNA: TGTGCCAGCAGCTCCATGGCAGGGGTAGGGAATTCACCCCTCCACTTT
CDR3: CASSSMAGVGNSPLHF
V: TRBV7-9
J: TRBJ1-6
D: -
size: -

DNA: TGTGCCAGCAGTCCCCCAGCCGGGACAGCGCTCTCTGGAAACACCATATATTTT
CDR3: CASSPPAGTALSGNTIYF
V: TRBV6-6
J: TRBJ1-3
D: TRBD1
size: -

DNA: TGTGCCAGCAGCTTGGGGGGGACAGGGAACCTCTACGAGCAGTACTTC
CDR3: CASSLGGTGNLYEQYF
V: TRBV5-5
J: TRBJ2-7
D: TRBD1
size: once

DNA: TGTGCCAGCAGCTTGCTGGACAGGGGGCCTGCTACGAATGGAAACACCATATATTTT
CDR3: CASSLLDRGPATNGNTIYF
V: TRBV5-8
J: TRBJ1-3
D: TRBD1
size: -

DNA: TGTGCCAGCAGCTTAGGAGCGAACACTGAAGCTTTCTTT
CDR3: CASSLGANTEAFF
V: TRBV11-2
J: TRBJ1-1
D: -
size: once

DNA: TGCGCCAGCAGCTTGTTAGCAGATACGCAGTATTTT
CDR3: CASSLLADTQYF
V: TRBV5-1
J: TRBJ2-3
D: -
size: few

DNA: TGCGCCAGCAGAGAGAGCGGGGGGGCCACCGGGGAGCTGTTTTTT
CDR3: CASRESGGATGELFF
V: TRBV5-1
J: TRBJ2-2
D: TRBD2
size: -

DNA: TGTGCCAGCAGTCGGGAGGTAGCGGGGGGTTACATTCAGTACTTC
CDR3: CASSREVAGGYIQYF
V: TRBV4-2
J: TRBJ2-4
D: TRBD2
size: -

DNA: TGTGCCAGCAGCCCCCGTGACAGGAAGAGCTCCTATAATTCACCCCTCCACTTT
CDR3: CASSPRDRKSSYNSPLHF
V: TRBV7-8
J: TRBJ1-6
D: -
size: -

DNA: TGTGCCAGCAGCGTCGCCTTAAGCGGGGGGCCCTACAATGAGCAGTTCTTC
CDR3: CASSVALSGGPYNEQFF
V: TRBV9
J: TRBJ2-1
D: TRBD2
size: once

DNA: TGTGCCATCTCAACGGGAGCTCTCAATGAGCAGTTCTTC
CDR3: CAISTGALNEQFF
V: TRBV10-3
J: TRBJ2-1
D: -
size: -

DNA: TGTGCCAGCAGTATTTTCAGGGCAGATACGCAGTATTTT
CDR3: CASSIFRADTQYF
V: TRBV12-3/TRBV12-4
J: TRBJ2-3
D: -
size: -